The 15 T cell receptor beta chains below were found in one sample sequenced in a study of breast tumors, draining lymph nodes, adjacent tissues. Samples came from axillary lymph nodes draining the breast cancer. In TCRdb, the multiplex PCR reads were re-called with MiXCR into one record per CDR3 protein. The repertoire has about 230,000 distinct CDR3 sequences, about 30% of them found once; the top ten carry just over 1.4%. Sequenced material: axillary lymph node tissue. The receptors derive from a female donor with breast cancer. Some clones in this sample may be carry-over from other donors' samples.

This clonotype was observed many times. J is TRBJ1-4 and V is TRBV7-9, with D possibly matching TRBD1 (5 bases). From germline, CDR1 is SEHNR and CDR2 FQNEAQ (reference sequence). V dropped 1 base and J dropped 7 bases, with 13 bases sitting between them. This CDR3 comprises 15 residues. Here the CDR3 reads CASSLVGTSSEKLFF. CDR3 DNA sequence: TGTGCCAGCAGCTTAGTCGGGACGTCTAGTGAAAAACTGTTTTTT. Filled out from reference TRBV7-9 and TRBJ1-4, the complete variable domain reads DTGVSQNPRHKITKRGQNVTFRCDPISEHNRLYWYRQTLGQGPEFLTYFQNEAQLEKSRLLSDRFSAERPKGSFSTLEIQRTEQGDSAMYLCASSLVGTSSEKLFFGSGTQLSVL.

This clonotype was counted many times. The J gene is TRBJ2-7, the V gene TRBV9; 8 bases align to TRBD2. V lost 0 bases to trimming and J lost 6 bases; unmatched junction nucleotides: 8. The CDR3 length is 15 residues. Looked up from germline, CDR1 is SGDLS and CDR2 is YYNGEE. This CDR3 is CASSVAAGGASEQYF. CDR3 nucleotide sequence: TGTGCCAGCAGCGTAGCTGCGGGAGGTGCCTCCGAGCAGTACTTC. Combining the CDR3 with reference TRBV9 and TRBJ2-7 gives the whole variable domain DSGVTQTPKHLITATGQRVTLRCSPRSGDLSVYWYQQSLDQGLQFLIQYYNGEERAKGNILERFSAQQFPDLHSELNLSSLELGDSALYFCASSVAAGGASEQYFGPGTRLTVT.

At least ten counts were recorded for this clonotype. J is TRBJ1-2 and V is TRBV19, with 12 bases matching TRBD1. Per germline, CDR1 LNHDA and CDR2 SQIVND (reference sequence). The length of the CDR3 is 15 residues. V shed 2 bases, J shed 8 bases, and the junction held 6 bases outside the gene matches. CDR3 in DNA: TGTGCCAGTAGTATAACGGGGACAGGGGGCGCGGGCTACACCTTC. Amino acid sequence: CASSITGTGGAGYTF.

This clonotype was counted at least ten times. CDR3 DNA sequence: TGTGCCAGCAGTGAGTTTCCGGGACAGTTACTGACAGATACGCAGTATTTT. Translation gives CASSEFPGQLLTDTQYF. The J gene is TRBJ2-3, the V gene TRBV2; 7 nucleotides match TRBD1. In germline, CDR1 is SNHLY, CDR2 FYNNEI. Losses at the gene ends were 3 bases for V and 3 bases for J; bases not matched to a gene: 12. The CDR3 totals 17 residues.

This clonotype was seen at least ten times. The chain couples TRBV20-1 to TRBJ2-1; D is perhaps TRBD2 (6 bases). CDR3 size: 15 residues. The germline V gene has CDR1 DFQATT and CDR2 SNEGSKA (reference sequence). Trimming removed 0 bases from V and 4 bases from J, with 13 bases in between. The CDR3 sequence is CSARDYGGVYNEQFF. For the CDR3, the DNA is TGCAGTGCTAGAGATTACGGGGGAGTGTACAATGAGCAGTTCTTC.

The chain is built from TRBV11-3 and TRBJ2-1; 9 bases agree with TRBD1. The J call may not be correct, given that the DNA end is closer to TRBJ2-7. The CDR3 runs to 15 residues. Germline assignment: CDR1 SGHNT and CDR2 YENEEA. The CDR3 here is CASSLYGQGRYEQYF. As DNA, the CDR3 is TGTGCCAGCAGCTTATATGGACAGGGGAGGTACGAGCAGTACTTC.

This clonotype came up many times. The V and J genes are TRBV11-2 and TRBJ2-5; tentatively, D is TRBD2 (6 bases). This CDR3 contains 15 residues. Germline V gives CDR1 SGHAT, CDR2 FQNNGV. Trimming shortened V by 1 base and J by 5 bases, and 14 bases separated the two germline ends. CDR3 sequence: CASSLGVPGGETQYF. The CDR3 DNA reads TGTGCCAGCAGCTTAGGCGTGCCTGGGGGGGAGACCCAGTACTTC.

This clonotype was picked up many times. V and J are TRBV11-1 and TRBJ2-2; D unclear. Germline loops: CDR1 SGHAT, CDR2 FQDESV (reference sequence). V was cut by 2 bases and J by 1 base, with 8 bases left in between. This CDR3 contains 15 residues. The CDR3 coding sequence is TGTGCCAGCAGCTTAATAGGAAAGAACACCGGGGAGCTGTTTTTT. Amino acid sequence: CASSLIGKNTGELFF.

This clonotype was observed many times. J is TRBJ2-7 and V is TRBV3-1; 10 nucleotides agree with TRBD1. The germline gives CDR1 LGHDT, CDR2 YNNKEL (reference sequence). With V trimmed by 4 bases and J by 5 bases, 20 bases remained unmatched. The CDR3 length is 19 residues. The CDR3 protein is CASSPTPRTGTGVAHEQYF. CDR3 in DNA: TGTGCCAGCAGCCCGACGCCAAGAACCGGGACAGGGGTTGCTCACGAGCAGTACTTC.

This clonotype was picked up many times. CDR3 in DNA: TGTGCCAGTAGGGTTGGGGGAGGCTCTGGAAACACCATATATTTT. This sequence encodes CASRVGGGSGNTIYF. The V and J genes are TRBV2 and TRBJ1-3; the D gene is possibly TRBD1 (5 bases). V lost 9 bases to trimming and J lost 0 bases, with 15 bases between them. Per the germline V gene, CDR1 is SNHLY and CDR2 is FYNNEI. The CDR3 extends over 15 amino acids. Full variable domain (missing parts from reference TRBV2 and TRBJ1-3): EPEVTQTPSHQVTQMGQEVILRCVPISNHLYFYWYRQILGQKVEFLVSFYNNEISEKSEIFDDQFSVERPDGSNFTLKIRSTKLEDSAMYFCASRVGGGSGNTIYFGEGSWLTVV.

Concerning this clonotype itself: This may come from a read error, since a much larger clone is one base off. The chain combines TRBV6-1 with TRBJ2-1; D is ambiguous. The germline gives CDR1 MNHNS, CDR2 SASEGT. V lost 5 bases to trimming and J lost 0 bases, with 11 bases between them. The CDR3 is 15 residues long. The CDR3 region has the DNA TGTGCCAGCAGTCAATATCAGAACTCCTACAATGAGCAGTTCTTC. Translated: CASSQYQNSYNEQFF.

This clonotype came up many times. V and J are TRBV20-1 and TRBJ1-5; D is perhaps TRBD1 (5 bases). CDR1 DFQATT and CDR2 SNEGSKA come from the germline V gene (reference sequence). The CDR3 runs to 14 residues. Trimming removed 7 bases from V and 0 bases from J, with 13 bases in between. CDR3 protein: CSGSEGSSNQPQHF. Here the CDR3 DNA reads TGCAGTGGCTCCGAGGGGAGTAGCAATCAGCCCCAGCATTTT.

This clonotype was recorded many times. The chain carries TRBV5-4 and TRBJ2-3; the D is unclear. V lost 3 bases and J 1 base, leaving 9 bases between the germline ends. CDR1 and CDR2 from the germline V gene are SGHNT and YYREEE (reference sequence). This CDR3 spans 14 amino acids. In nucleotides, the CDR3 is TGTGCCAGCAGCTCCCGTATGGGCACAGATACGCAGTATTTT. Its protein is CASSSRMGTDTQYF.

The rearrangement joins TRBV6-2 or TRBV6-3 to TRBJ2-1; TRBD1 aligns across 7 bases. This CDR3 spans 15 amino acids. Losses at the gene ends were 0 bases for V and 3 bases for J; bases not matched to a gene: 2. Germline assignment: CDR1 MNHEY and CDR2 SVGEGT. In DNA form, the CDR3 reads TGTGCCAGCAGTTACTCGGGACAGAGCTACAATGAGCAGTTCTTC. It codes for CASSYSGQSYNEQFF.

This clonotype has a count of ten or more. The chain links TRBV2 to TRBJ2-7, with D possibly matching TRBD2 (6 bases). CDR3 length equals 13 residues. In germline, CDR1 is SNHLY, CDR2 FYNNEI. Deletions cut 4 bases from V and 6 bases from J, with 13 bases between. CDR3 protein: CASSVVMGGEQYF. As DNA, the CDR3 is TGTGCCAGCAGTGTGGTAATGGGGGGCGAGCAGTACTTC.